This TCR beta chain was sequenced in a study of beta chain features in type 1 diabetes. This CDR3 comprises 15 residues. Trimming shortened V by 1 base and J by 0 bases, and 6 bases separated the two germline ends. Germline V gene data show CDR1 as SGHTA and CDR2 as FQGNSA. cDNA synthesis used the whole RNA isolate, giving expressed TCRB sequences. Sequenced by immunoSEQ multiplex PCR; TCRdb stores in-frame clones only, minus some. The sample holds a few hundred thousand clones, roughly 15% seen once. A word on this clone: The antigen is not known.

Study observations and caveats: Shorter templates might be favored by PCR, and equally so in patients and in controls. More deletions and fewer insertions at VDJ junctions were found in patients with type 1 diabetes.

This clonotype was obtained from a young woman in good health. The source material was naive CD4+ T cells from blood. This chain joins TRBV7-2 and TRBJ2-2; TRBD2 is a possible D gene (5 bases). CDR3 nucleotides: TGTGCCAGCAGCTTAGTCGGGGCGAACACCGGGGAGCTGTTTTTT. Amino acids: CASSLVGANTGELFF.